Below, 15 T cell receptor beta chains from the same sample are listed, as sequenced in a study of T cell repertoires in cytomegalovirus infection. TCRdb passed the reads through MiXCR, listing each CDR3 protein once. The repertoire consists of fewer than 250,000 distinct CDR3 sequences, with about 12% occurring once and the leading ten covering 1.5% to 2%. Sample: PBMCs. These receptors were collected from a human donor in good health (CMV status not recorded). Some clones in this sample may be carry-over from other donors' samples.

This clonotype was seen only once. CDR3 DNA sequence: TGTGCCAGCAGCCAATTAGCGGGAGCCCTCCAAGAGACCCAGTACTTC. Residues: CASSQLAGALQETQYF. The V gene is TRBV4-2, the J gene TRBJ2-5; 9 nucleotides match TRBD2. V was clipped by 2 bases and J by 1 base; unmatched bases: 5. Germline CDR1 reads LGHNA; CDR2 reads YNFKEQ. This CDR3 has 16 amino acids.

This clonotype was observed a few times. This sequence joins TRBV20-1 and TRBJ2-5; no clear D gene. The CDR3 is 13 amino acids. Trimming removed 2 bases at V and 5 bases at J, with 12 bases between. The germline gives CDR1 DFQATT, CDR2 SNEGSKA (reference sequence). The chain's CDR3 is CSARFESVETQYF. DNA for the CDR3: TGCAGTGCTAGATTCGAGAGCGTGGAGACCCAGTACTTC.

The V gene is TRBV6-1, the J gene TRBJ2-3, with TRBD2 identical over 14 bases. The germline V gene encodes CDR1 MNHNS and CDR2 SASEGT. Trimming took 6 bases from V and 6 from J; bases not matched to a gene: 5. The CDR3 contains 15 residues. CDR3 sequence reads: CASRQGLAGVDTQYF. The DNA of the CDR3 is TGTGCCAGCAGGCAGGGACTAGCGGGAGTCGATACGCAGTATTTT.

This clonotype came up many times. The CDR3 loop reads CASSLESGRTEAFF. The CDR3, as DNA: TGTGCCAGCAGTTTAGAGTCAGGTCGGACTGAAGCTTTCTTT. This chain links TRBV12-3 or TRBV12-4 with TRBJ1-1; unclear D gene. With 1 base removed from V and 5 bases from J, the gap between germline ends came to 11 bases. CDR3 length equals 14 residues.

In this sample, this clonotype turned up many times. In DNA, the CDR3 is TGTGCCAGCAGCGGTGCAAGCGGGAGAAAGACAGATACGCAGTATTTT. Amino acid sequence: CASSGASGRKTDTQYF. This rearrangement joins TRBV7-2 to TRBJ2-3; TRBD2 matches 8 bases. Germline trimming cut 5 bases from V and 3 bases from J; bases unmatched to any gene: 10. The V gene's germline CDR1 is SGHTA and CDR2 FQGNSA. CDR3 size: 16 residues.

This clonotype turned up a few times. This chain joins TRBV20-1 and TRBJ2-1, with D perhaps matching TRBD1 (5 bases). The germline gives CDR1 DFQATT, CDR2 SNEGSKA (reference sequence). The CDR3 consists of 15 residues. Trimming shortened V by 0 bases and J by 7 bases, and 16 bases separated the two germline ends. In DNA, the CDR3 is TGCAGTGCTAGAGATGGGGCCAACCAGAAGAATGAGCAGTTCTTC. Translation: CSARDGANQKNEQFF.

Many counts were recorded for this clonotype. The V call is TRBV7-2, the J call TRBJ1-1, with 9 nucleotides matching TRBD1. The CDR3 totals 19 residues. Trimming removed 2 bases from V and 4 bases from J; junction bases left unmatched: 17. Per germline, CDR1 SGHTA and CDR2 FQGNSA. The CDR3 sequence is CASSLTRGQGNRLGTEAFF. The CDR3 DNA follows: TGTGCCAGCAGCTTAACCCGAGGACAGGGGAATCGGCTGGGCACTGAAGCTTTCTTT.

This clonotype occurred a few times. DNA of the CDR3: TGTGCCAGCAGTGACGAGGGCTATAATTCACCCCTCCACTTT. Protein sequence: CASSDEGYNSPLHF. The V call is TRBV2, the J call TRBJ1-6; no firm D call. The V end was cut by 3 bases, the J end by 3 bases, with 6 bases between. This CDR3 region has 14 residues. In germline, CDR1 is SNHLY, CDR2 FYNNEI.

This clonotype has ten or more counts. J is TRBJ2-2 and V is TRBV28; TRBD2 matches 11 bases. The CDR3 spans 19 residues. J was trimmed by 6 bases and V by 6 bases; bases with no gene match: 18. Per germline, CDR1 MDHEN and CDR2 SYDVKM. CDR3 residues: CASSHRGVGVSGRAGELFF. The CDR3 DNA is TGTGCCAGCAGCCACAGGGGGGTTGGAGTTAGCGGGAGGGCCGGGGAGCTGTTTTTT.

This clonotype has just one count. The chain is built from TRBV14 and TRBJ2-5; no clear D gene. The germline V gene has CDR1 SGHDN and CDR2 FVKESK. This CDR3 comprises 16 residues. Between the trimmed V and J ends, which lost 0 bases and 1 base, there was a span of 12 bases. The chain's CDR3 is CASSQDRLGIQETQYF. CDR3 in DNA: TGTGCCAGCAGCCAAGATCGGTTGGGGATCCAAGAGACCCAGTACTTC.

Many counts were recorded for this clonotype. The rearrangement joins TRBV12-3 or TRBV12-4 to TRBJ2-4; D not certain. V was clipped by 4 bases and J by 1 base, with 8 bases between them. This CDR3 region has 14 residues. The CDR3 region is CASSSSSAKNIQYF. The CDR3 bases are TGTGCCAGCAGTTCCTCGTCCGCCAAAAACATTCAGTACTTC.

The chain joins TRBV20-1 to TRBJ2-3; perhaps TRBD2 as D (6 bases). The CDR3 extends over 17 amino acids. V was cut by 3 bases and J by 0 bases, with 19 bases left in between. Germline CDR1 and CDR2: DFQATT and SNEGSKA (reference sequence). The CDR3 reads CSARVFGGITSTDTQYF. CDR3 nucleotide sequence: TGCAGTGCTAGGGTCTTTGGCGGGATAACTAGCACAGATACGCAGTATTTT.

This clonotype has a count of ten or more. The rearrangement uses TRBV7-2 and TRBJ1-1; maybe TRBD1 (6 bases). V was cut by 1 base and J by 5 bases, with 14 bases left in between. The CDR3 spans 15 residues. Germline values: CDR1 SGHTA, CDR2 FQGNSA. This CDR3 reads CASSLEGGRMTEAFF. CDR3 DNA sequence: TGTGCCAGCAGCTTAGAAGGGGGGAGGATGACTGAAGCTTTCTTT.

This clonotype came up many times. The CDR3 bases are TGTGCCAGCAGCCTTCCCGAGGGGGGCACTGAAGCTTTCTTT. Its translation is CASSLPEGGTEAFF. The chain links TRBV7-8 to TRBJ1-1; maybe TRBD1 (6 bases). V was pared by 5 bases and J by 4 bases, with 14 bases between. Germline CDR1 reads SGHVS; CDR2 reads FQNEAQ. The CDR3 sequence is 14 residues long. Variable domain in full (rest from reference TRBV7-8 and TRBJ1-1): GAGVSQSPRYKVAKRGQDVALRCDPISGHVSLFWYQQALGQGPEFLTYFQNEAQLDKSGLPSDRFFAERPEGSVSTLKIQRTQQEDSAVYLCASSLPEGGTEAFFGQGTRLTVV.

The chain has TRBV6-5 and TRBJ2-7; D may match TRBD1 or TRBD2 (5 bases each). Germline assignment: CDR1 MNHEY and CDR2 SVGAGI. This CDR3 region has 15 residues. V lost 8 bases, J lost 2 bases, and 19 bases lay in between. CDR3: CASGTPPISPYEQYF. The CDR3, as DNA: TGTGCCAGCGGGACCCCCCCTATTTCTCCCTACGAGCAGTACTTC.